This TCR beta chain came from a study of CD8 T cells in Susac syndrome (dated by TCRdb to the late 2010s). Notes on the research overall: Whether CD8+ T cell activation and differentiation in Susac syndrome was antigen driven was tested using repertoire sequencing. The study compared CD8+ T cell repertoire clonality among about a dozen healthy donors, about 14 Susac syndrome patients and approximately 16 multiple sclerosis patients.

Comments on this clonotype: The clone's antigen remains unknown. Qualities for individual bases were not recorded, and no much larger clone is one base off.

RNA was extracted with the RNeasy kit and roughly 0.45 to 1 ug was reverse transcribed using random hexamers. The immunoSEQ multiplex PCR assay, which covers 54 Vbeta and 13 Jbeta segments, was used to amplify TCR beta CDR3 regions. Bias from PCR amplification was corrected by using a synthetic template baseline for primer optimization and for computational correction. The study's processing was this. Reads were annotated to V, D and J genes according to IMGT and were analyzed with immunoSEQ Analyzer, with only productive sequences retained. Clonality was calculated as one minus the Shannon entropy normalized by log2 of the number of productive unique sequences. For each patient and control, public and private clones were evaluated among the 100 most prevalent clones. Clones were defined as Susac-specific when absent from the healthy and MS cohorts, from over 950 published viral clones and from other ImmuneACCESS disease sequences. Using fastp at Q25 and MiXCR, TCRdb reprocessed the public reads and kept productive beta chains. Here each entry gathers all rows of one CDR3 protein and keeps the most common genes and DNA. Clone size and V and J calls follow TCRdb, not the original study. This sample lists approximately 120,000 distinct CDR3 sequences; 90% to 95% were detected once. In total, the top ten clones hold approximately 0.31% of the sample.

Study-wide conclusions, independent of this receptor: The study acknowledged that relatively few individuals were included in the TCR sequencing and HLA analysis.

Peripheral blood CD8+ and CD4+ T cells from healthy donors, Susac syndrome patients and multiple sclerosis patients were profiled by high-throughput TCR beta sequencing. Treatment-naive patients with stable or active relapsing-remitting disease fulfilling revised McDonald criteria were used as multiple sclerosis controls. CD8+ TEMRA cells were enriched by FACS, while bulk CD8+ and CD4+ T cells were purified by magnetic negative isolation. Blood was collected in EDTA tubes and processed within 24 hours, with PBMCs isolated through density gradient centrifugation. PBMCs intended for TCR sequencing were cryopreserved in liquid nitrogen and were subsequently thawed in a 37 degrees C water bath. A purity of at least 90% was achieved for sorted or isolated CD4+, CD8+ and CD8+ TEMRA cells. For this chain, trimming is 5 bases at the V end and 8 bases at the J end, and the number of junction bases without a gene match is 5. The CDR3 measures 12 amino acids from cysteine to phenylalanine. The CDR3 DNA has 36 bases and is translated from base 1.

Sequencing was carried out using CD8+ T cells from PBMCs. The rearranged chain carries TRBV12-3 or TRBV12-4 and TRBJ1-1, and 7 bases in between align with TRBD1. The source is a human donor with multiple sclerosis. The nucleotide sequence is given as TGTGCCAGCAGTCCGACAGGGTTCGAAGCTTTCTTT. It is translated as CASSPTGFEAFF.